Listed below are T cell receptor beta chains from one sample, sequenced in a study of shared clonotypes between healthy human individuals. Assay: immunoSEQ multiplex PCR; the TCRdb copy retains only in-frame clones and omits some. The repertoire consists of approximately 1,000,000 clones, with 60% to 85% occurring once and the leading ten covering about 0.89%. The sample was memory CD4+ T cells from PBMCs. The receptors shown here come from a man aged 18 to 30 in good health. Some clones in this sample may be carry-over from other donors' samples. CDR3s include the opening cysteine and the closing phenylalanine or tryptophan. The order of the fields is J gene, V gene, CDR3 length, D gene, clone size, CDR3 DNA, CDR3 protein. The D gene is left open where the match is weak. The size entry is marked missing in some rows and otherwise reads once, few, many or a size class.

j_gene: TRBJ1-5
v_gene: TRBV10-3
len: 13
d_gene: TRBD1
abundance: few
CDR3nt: TGTGCCATCAGCCCGGACAGGGGGCAGCCCCAGCATTTT
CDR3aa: CAISPDRGQPQHF

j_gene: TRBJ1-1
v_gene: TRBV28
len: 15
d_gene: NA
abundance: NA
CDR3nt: TGTGCCAGCAGTCCCCACAGAAATATGAACACTGAAGCTTTCTTT
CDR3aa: CASSPHRNMNTEAFF

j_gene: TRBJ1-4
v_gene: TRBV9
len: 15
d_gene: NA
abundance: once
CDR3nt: TGTGCCAGCAGCGTAGGGGCGGGAGGTCATGAAAAACTGTTTTTT
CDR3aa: CASSVGAGGHEKLFF

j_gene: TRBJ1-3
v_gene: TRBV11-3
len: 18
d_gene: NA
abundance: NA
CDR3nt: TGTGCCAGCAGCTGGATGGGGGACGCATCAGACTCTGGAAACACCATATATTTT
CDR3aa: CASSWMGDASDSGNTIYF

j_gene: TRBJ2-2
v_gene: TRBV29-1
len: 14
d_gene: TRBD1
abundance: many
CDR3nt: TGCAGCGTTGGGATACAGGGGGACACCGGGGAGCTGTTTTTT
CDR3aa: CSVGIQGDTGELFF

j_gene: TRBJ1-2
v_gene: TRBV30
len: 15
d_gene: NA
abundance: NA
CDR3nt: TGTGCCTGGAGTCGTTCGCCCACAGGGCCCTATGGCTACACCTTC
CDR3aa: CAWSRSPTGPYGYTF

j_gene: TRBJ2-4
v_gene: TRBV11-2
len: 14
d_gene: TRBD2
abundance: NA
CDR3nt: TGTGCCAGCAGCCCCTCGACTAGCGGAAACATTCAGTACTTC
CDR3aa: CASSPSTSGNIQYF

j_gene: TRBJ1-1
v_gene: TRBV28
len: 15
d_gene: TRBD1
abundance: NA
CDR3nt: TGTGCCAGCGACAGGGGGGGCGTCTCCTACACTGAAGCTTTCTTT
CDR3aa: CASDRGGVSYTEAFF

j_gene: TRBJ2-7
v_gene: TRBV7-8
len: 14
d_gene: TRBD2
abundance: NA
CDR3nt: TGTGCCAGCAGCTTAGTGGGGGCTAGCGGGAGTAGGTACTTC
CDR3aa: CASSLVGASGSRYF

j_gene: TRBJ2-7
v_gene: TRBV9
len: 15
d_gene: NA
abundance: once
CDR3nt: TGTGCCAGCAGCGTAGGGAGCGACGGCTCCTACGAGCAGTACTTC
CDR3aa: CASSVGSDGSYEQYF

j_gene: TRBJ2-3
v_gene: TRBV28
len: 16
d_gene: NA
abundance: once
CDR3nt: TGTGCCAGCAGGACTTTTGGGTGGGTAGACACAGATACGCAGTATTTT
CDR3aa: CASRTFGWVDTDTQYF

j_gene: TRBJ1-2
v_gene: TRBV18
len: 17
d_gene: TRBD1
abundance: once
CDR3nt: TGTGCCAGCTCACCGAACACAGGGGGCGTACGGAACTATGGCTACACCTTC
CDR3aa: CASSPNTGGVRNYGYTF

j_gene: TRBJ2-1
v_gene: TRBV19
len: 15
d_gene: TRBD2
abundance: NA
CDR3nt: TGTGCCAGTAGTAGTCTAGCGGTCTTATACAATGAGCAGTTCTTC
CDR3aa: CASSSLAVLYNEQFF

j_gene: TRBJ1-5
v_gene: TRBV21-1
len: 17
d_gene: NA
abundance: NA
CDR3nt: TGTGCCAGCAGTATCTTCCTGGCGGGATGGGACAATCAGCCCCAGCATTTT
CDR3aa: CASSIFLAGWDNQPQHF

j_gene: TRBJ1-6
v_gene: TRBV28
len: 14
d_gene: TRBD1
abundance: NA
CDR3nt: TGTGCCAGCAGTTCGACAGGGACTAATTCACCCCTCCACTTT
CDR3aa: CASSSTGTNSPLHF